This T cell receptor (beta chain) emerged from a study of early T cells in non-severe SARS-CoV-2 infection. Per the germline V gene, CDR1 is SGHAT and CDR2 is FQNNGV. CDR3 length equals 13 residues. The ends were cut back, 4 bases at V and 7 bases at J, with 14 bases in the middle. TCRdb itself ran the 5' RACE reads through MiXCR, one entry per CDR3 protein. The sample lists tens of thousands of distinct CDR3 sequences, 7.7% seen once, with about 3.3% in the top ten. This clonotype came up a few times. The chain has TRBV11-2 and TRBJ2-7; no clear D gene. The source material was whole blood. This TCR derives from an adult who was a healthcare worker with PCR-confirmed SARS-CoV-2 infection or an uninfected control (not recorded which). The CDR3 sequence is CASSSQTPWEQYF. For the CDR3, the DNA is TGTGCCAGCAGCTCTCAGACACCCTGGGAGCAGTACTTC.